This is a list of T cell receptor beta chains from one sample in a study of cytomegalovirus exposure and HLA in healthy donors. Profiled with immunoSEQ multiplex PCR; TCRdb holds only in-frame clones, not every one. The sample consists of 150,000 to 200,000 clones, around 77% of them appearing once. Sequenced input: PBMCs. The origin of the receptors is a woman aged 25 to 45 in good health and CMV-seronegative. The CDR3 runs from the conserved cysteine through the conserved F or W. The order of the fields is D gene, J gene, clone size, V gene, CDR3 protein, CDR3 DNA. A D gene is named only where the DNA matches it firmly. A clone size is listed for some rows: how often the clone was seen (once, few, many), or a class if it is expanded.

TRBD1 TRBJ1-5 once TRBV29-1 CSVEGTGAYNQPQHF TGCAGCGTTGAAGGGACAGGGGCCTACAATCAGCCCCAGCATTTT
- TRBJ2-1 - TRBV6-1 CASSEGRASEQFF TGTGCCAGCAGTGAAGGTCGAGCGAGTGAGCAGTTCTTC
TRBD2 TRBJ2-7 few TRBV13 CASSLELAGDYEQYF TGTGCCAGCAGCTTAGAACTAGCGGGAGACTACGAGCAGTACTTC
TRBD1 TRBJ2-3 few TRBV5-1 CASGQGVMADTQYF TGCGCCAGCGGACAGGGCGTTATGGCAGATACGCAGTATTTT
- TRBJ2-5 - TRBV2 CASSDAGGAETQYF TGTGCCAGCAGTGATGCTGGGGGCGCGGAGACCCAGTACTTC
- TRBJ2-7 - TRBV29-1 CSVRDSSYEQYF TGCAGCGTCCGGGACTCATCCTACGAGCAGTACTTC
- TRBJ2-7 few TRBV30 CAWSVAGSYEQYF TGTGCCTGGAGTGTAGCCGGTTCCTACGAGCAGTACTTC
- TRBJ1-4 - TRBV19 CASSWAGRGDEKLFF TGTGCCAGTAGTTGGGCCGGCCGGGGAGATGAAAAACTGTTTTTT
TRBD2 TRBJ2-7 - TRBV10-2 CASSESAGVPYEQYF TGCGCCAGCAGTGAGTCTGCGGGGGTTCCCTACGAGCAGTACTTC
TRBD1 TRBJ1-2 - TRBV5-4 CASTRRGQNYGYTF TGTGCCAGCACTCGCAGGGGGCAGAACTATGGCTACACCTTC
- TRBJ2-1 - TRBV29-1 CSVKTHTKRRSYNEQFF TGCAGCGTAAAAACACATACCAAGCGGAGGTCCTACAATGAGCAGTTCTTC
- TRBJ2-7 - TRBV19 CASSPLAMAYEQYF TGTGCCAGTAGTCCCCTGGCAATGGCCTACGAGCAGTACTTC
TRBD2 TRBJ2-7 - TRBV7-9 CASSLYLAGGSLSYEQYF TGTGCCAGCAGCTTGTACTTAGCGGGAGGCTCCCTATCCTACGAGCAGTACTTC
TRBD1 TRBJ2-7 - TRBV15 CATSRELGQPHYEQYF TGTGCCACCAGCAGAGAACTGGGACAGCCTCACTACGAGCAGTACTTC
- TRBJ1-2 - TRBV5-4 CASSLGEGWNYGYTF TGTGCCAGCAGCTTGGGGGAGGGTTGGAACTATGGCTACACCTTC
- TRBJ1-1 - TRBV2 CARAGNTEAFF TGTGCCAGGGCGGGGAACACTGAAGCTTTCTTT
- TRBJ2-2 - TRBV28 CASSLAVTGELFF TGTGCCAGCAGTTTGGCTGTCACCGGGGAGCTGTTTTTT
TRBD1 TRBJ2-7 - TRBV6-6 CASSYSTGVNSYEQYF TGTGCCAGCAGTTACTCGACAGGGGTGAATTCCTACGAGCAGTACTTC
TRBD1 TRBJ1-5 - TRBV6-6 CASSHRQGPNQPQHF TGTGCCAGCAGTCACCGACAGGGCCCCAATCAGCCCCAGCATTTT
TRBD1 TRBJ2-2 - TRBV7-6 CASSLAGTDTGELFF TGTGCCAGCAGCTTAGCGGGGACAGACACCGGGGAGCTGTTTTTT
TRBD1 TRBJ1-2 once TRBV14 CASSQFQNRGLDGYTF TGTGCCAGCAGCCAATTCCAGAACAGGGGGCTAGACGGCTACACCTTC
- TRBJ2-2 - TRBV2 CASTILQGTGELFF TGTGCCAGCACGATTTTACAGGGTACCGGGGAGCTGTTTTTT
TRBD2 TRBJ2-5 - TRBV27 CASSLLAGGPETQYF TGTGCCAGCAGTCTACTAGCGGGAGGGCCGGAGACCCAGTACTTC
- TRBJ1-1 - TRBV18 CASSLRQGRVSNTEAFF TGTGCCAGCTCATTACGTCAGGGCAGGGTTTCGAACACTGAAGCTTTCTTT
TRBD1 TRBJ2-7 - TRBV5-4 CASSSTGGHEQYF TGTGCCAGCAGCTCAACAGGGGGTCACGAGCAGTACTTC
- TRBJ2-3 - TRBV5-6 CASSPEGGDTQYF TGTGCCAGCAGCCCGGAGGGTGGGGATACGCAGTATTTT
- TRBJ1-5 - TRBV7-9 CASSSPSGGNQPQHF TGTGCCAGCAGTTCCCCATCGGGAGGGAATCAGCCCCAGCATTTT
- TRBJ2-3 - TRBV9 CASSAQAGTGDTQYF TGTGCCAGCAGCGCCCAAGCAGGTACAGGGGATACGCAGTATTTT
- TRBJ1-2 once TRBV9 CASSVDGGNYGYPF TGTGCCAGCAGCGTAGATGGCGGGAACTATGGCTACCCCTTC
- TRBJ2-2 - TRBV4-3 CASSQSSGTPRLFF TGCGCCAGCAGCCAGTCTTCCGGGACACCTAGGCTGTTTTTT
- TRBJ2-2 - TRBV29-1 CSVGDKYTGELFF TGCAGCGTTGGCGACAAATACACCGGGGAGCTGTTTTTT
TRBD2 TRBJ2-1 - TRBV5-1 CASSFRLADIDEQFF TGCGCCAGCAGCTTCCGACTAGCGGATATAGATGAGCAGTTCTTC
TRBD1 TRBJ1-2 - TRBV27 CASSPDRAGYGYTF TGTGCCAGCAGCCCGGACAGGGCGGGATATGGCTACACCTTC
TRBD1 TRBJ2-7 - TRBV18 CASSPGTGSYYEQYF TGTGCCAGCTCACCAGGGACAGGGTCCTATTACGAGCAGTACTTC
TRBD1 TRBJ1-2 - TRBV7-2 CASSYPGTGLYGYTF TGTGCCAGCAGCTACCCCGGGACAGGGCTGTATGGCTACACCTTC
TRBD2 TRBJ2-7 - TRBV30 CAWSWASGDYEQYF TGTGCCTGGAGCTGGGCTAGCGGAGACTACGAGCAGTACTTC
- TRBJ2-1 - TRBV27 CASSLVGTSNEQFF TGTGCCAGCAGTTTAGTAGGGACTTCGAATGAGCAGTTCTTC
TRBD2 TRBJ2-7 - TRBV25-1 CASSDRRGLAGYEQYF TGTGCCAGCAGCGACCGGAGGGGACTAGCGGGCTACGAGCAGTACTTC
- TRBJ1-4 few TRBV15 CATSRGPGTPTNEKLFF TGTGCCACCAGCAGAGGCCCCGGGACTCCAACTAATGAAAAACTGTTTTTT
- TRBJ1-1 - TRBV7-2 CASSSPRTENTEAFF TGTGCCAGCAGCTCCCCCCGGACAGAAAACACTGAAGCTTTCTTT
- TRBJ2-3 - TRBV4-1 CASSQGSGSTDTQYF TGCGCCAGCAGCCAAGGCTCAGGTTCCACAGATACGCAGTATTTT
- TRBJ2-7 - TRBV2 CASTEAPYEQYF TGTGCCAGCACGGAGGCCCCCTACGAGCAGTACTTC
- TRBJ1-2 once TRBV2 CASNEDSINGYTF TGTGCCAGCAATGAGGACAGCATTAATGGCTACACCTTC
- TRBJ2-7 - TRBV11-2 CASNWRGGSYEQYF TGTGCCAGCAACTGGCGGGGCGGCTCCTACGAGCAGTACTTC
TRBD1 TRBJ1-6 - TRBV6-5 CASSFGQGNSPLHF TGTGCCAGCAGTTTCGGACAGGGAAATTCACCCCTCCACTTT
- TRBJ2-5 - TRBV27 CASSSRPLRETQYF TGTGCCAGCTCCTCGAGACCTTTGCGGGAGACCCAGTACTTC
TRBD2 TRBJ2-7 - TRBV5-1 CASSLGTSNFYEQYF TGCGCCAGCAGCTTGGGGACTAGCAATTTCTACGAGCAGTACTTC